Below are 20 T cell receptor beta chains sequenced from a single sample in a study of blood T cell repertoires in COVID-19. Repertoires were generated with immunoSEQ multiplex PCR, while TCRdb's copy carries only in-frame clones and drops some. This table holds 300,000 to 400,000 clones, under 95% found once. Sequenced input: peripheral blood. These receptors came from a woman under 30 who had recovered from COVID-19.

The J gene is TRBJ2-3, the V gene TRBV3-1 (or the pseudogene TRBV3-2), with TRBD2 matching 9 bases. V was clipped by 3 bases and J by 4 bases; unmatched bases: 11. The germline V gene has CDR1 LGHDT and CDR2 YNNKEL (reference sequence). The length of the CDR3 is 17 residues. CDR3: CASSQDARLAVSDTQYF. The CDR3 nucleotides read TGTGCCAGCAGCCAGGACGCGAGACTAGCGGTTTCAGATACGCAGTATTTT.

The gene calls are TRBV11-3 and TRBJ2-1, with D possibly TRBD2 on 6 matching bases. Per the germline V gene, CDR1 is SGHNT and CDR2 is YENEEA. This CDR3 contains 14 residues. With 4 bases removed from V and 13 bases from J, the gap between germline ends came to 20 bases. CDR3 coding DNA: TGTGCCAGCAGCTCATATCTAGCGTTCCCAAATCAGTTCTTC. This translates into CASSSYLAFPNQFF.

This clone was counted between two and nine times. The V call is TRBV4-3, the J call TRBJ2-1; the match to TRBD2 covers 12 bases. The CDR3 totals 15 residues. From germline, CDR1 is LGHNA and CDR2 YSLEER. The V segment lost 4 bases and the J segment 7 bases; nucleotides outside the gene matches: 5. In nucleotides, the CDR3 is TGCGCCAGCAGCCTGACTAGCGGGAGTCTGAATGAGCAGTTCTTC. The encoded protein is CASSLTSGSLNEQFF.

The rearrangement uses TRBV11-2 and TRBJ2-1, with 10 bases matching TRBD2. From germline, CDR1 is SGHAT and CDR2 FQNNGV. With 0 bases clipped from V and 3 bases from J, the junction kept 5 bases outside the gene matches. There are 17 residues in the CDR3. The CDR3 sequence is CASSLERAGGNYNEQFF. The CDR3 nucleotides read TGTGCCAGCAGCTTAGAGAGAGCGGGAGGGAACTACAATGAGCAGTTCTTC.

The chain is built from TRBV6-5 and TRBJ1-1, with 8 positions matching TRBD1. Germline assignment: CDR1 MNHEY and CDR2 SVGAGI. There are 15 residues in the CDR3. The V gene end was trimmed by 7 bases and the J gene end by 5 bases; junction bases not matched to a gene: 12. CDR3 coding DNA: TGTGCCAGCAAGCTTAATTCAGGGGGCCGGACTGAAGCTTTCTTT. The encoded protein is CASKLNSGGRTEAFF.

This clone was seen just once. The V call is TRBV3-1 (or the pseudogene TRBV3-2), the J call TRBJ2-7; the D gene is possibly TRBD2 (7 bases). Germline CDR1 is LGHDT and CDR2 is YNNKEL (reference sequence). The V and J ends lost 4 bases and 2 bases respectively, with 18 bases between them. CDR3 length: 16 amino acids. The CDR3 region is CASSPSAGAPTYEQYV. In DNA, the CDR3 is TGTGCCAGCAGCCCCTCGGCGGGGGCTCCCACCTACGAGCAGTACGTC.

J is TRBJ1-4 and V is TRBV27; tentatively, D is TRBD1 (6 bases). This CDR3 comprises 14 residues. CDR1 MNHEY and CDR2 SMNVEV come from the germline V gene (reference sequence). V was pared by 3 bases and J by 3 bases, with 8 bases between. The CDR3 spells CASSFQGPNEKLFF. CDR3 DNA: TGTGCCAGCAGTTTTCAGGGGCCTAATGAAAAACTGTTTTTT. The complete variable domain, with remaining parts taken from reference TRBV27 and TRBJ1-4, reads EAQVTQNPRYLITVTGKKLTVTCSQNMNHEYMSWYRQDPGLGLRQIYYSMNVEVTDKGDVPEGYKVSRKEKRNFPLILESPSPNQTSLYFCASSFQGPNEKLFFGSGTQLSVL.

The V and J genes are TRBV11-3 and TRBJ2-2; 9 bases are a match to TRBD2. Per the germline V gene, CDR1 is SGHNT and CDR2 is YENEEA. The V gene end was trimmed by 0 bases and the J gene end by 6 bases; junction bases not matched to a gene: 5. The CDR3 loop spans 16 amino acids. The DNA for the CDR3 is TGTGCCAGCAGCTTAGATGGCGGGAGGGAGGCCGGGGAGCTGTTTTTT. Protein sequence: CASSLDGGREAGELFF. The variable domain in full, completed from reference TRBV11-3 and TRBJ2-2, reads EAGVVQSPRYKIIEKKQPVAFWCNPISGHNTLYWYLQNLGQGPELLIRYENEEAVDDSQLPKDRFSAERLKGVDSTLKIQPAELGDSAVYLCASSLDGGREAGELFFGEGSRLTVL.

This sequence joins TRBV12-3 or TRBV12-4 and TRBJ2-7, with D perhaps TRBD2 (6 bases). Trimming pared 2 bases from V and 5 bases from J, leaving 10 bases between. The CDR3 loop spans 13 amino acids. The CDR3 DNA follows: TGTGCCAGCAGTTTAATGGGGGGAGACGAGCAGTACGTC. Protein: CASSLMGGDEQYV.

The chain carries TRBV7-9 and TRBJ2-3; 9 positions match TRBD1. The CDR3 covers 17 residues. Germline V gene lookup returns CDR1 SEHNR and CDR2 FQNEAQ (reference sequence). J was trimmed by 0 bases and V by 8 bases; bases with no gene match: 12. The CDR3 sequence is CASYLNRGQRSTDTQYF. The DNA of the CDR3 is TGTGCCAGCTATTTGAACAGGGGGCAGAGGAGCACAGATACGCAGTATTTT.

The chain is built from TRBV10-3 and TRBJ1-5; D is unclear. CDR3 length: 13 amino acids. The germline V gene encodes CDR1 ENHRY and CDR2 SYGVKD. Trimming cost V 0 bases and J 8 bases, with 8 bases left between them. The CDR3 region is CAISESPPEPQHF. The CDR3 nucleotides read TGTGCCATCAGTGAGTCTCCACCGGAGCCCCAGCATTTT.

The gene calls are TRBV7-2 and TRBJ2-1, with TRBD2 matching over 7 bases. The trim removed 0 bases at V and 7 bases at J, leaving 3 bases unmatched. CDR1 and CDR2 (germline): SGHTA, FQGNSA. CDR3 length equals 14 residues. The CDR3 sequence: CASSLAGGRNEQFF. In DNA, the CDR3 is TGTGCCAGCAGCTTAGCGGGAGGGCGGAATGAGCAGTTCTTC.

The chain joins TRBV6-2 or TRBV6-3 to TRBJ2-1, with 15 bases fitting TRBD2. Germline V CDR1 and CDR2: MNHEY, SVGEGT. Germline trimming cut 5 bases from V and 1 base from J; bases unmatched to any gene: 6. The CDR3 is 18 residues long. The CDR3 sequence: CASSGTSGRYGSYNEQFF. In DNA form, the CDR3 reads TGTGCCAGCAGTGGGACTAGCGGGAGGTATGGGTCCTACAATGAGCAGTTCTTC.

The table lists this clone with a count of one. The V call is TRBV6-4, the J call TRBJ2-1, with 7 bases identical to TRBD1. V gave up 6 bases and J gave up 4 bases; unmatched junction bases: 9. The CDR3 has 15 amino acids. Germline assignment: CDR1 MRHNA and CDR2 SNTAGT. CDR3 nucleotide sequence: TGTGCCAGCAGAGCAACAGGGGACAGTTACAATGAGCAGTTCTTC. This codes for CASRATGDSYNEQFF.

The J gene is TRBJ1-5, the V gene TRBV7-2; D gene ambiguous. The CDR3 is made up of 13 amino acids. V was pared by 3 bases and J by 5 bases, with 8 bases between. CDR1 is SGHTA and CDR2 is FQGNSA in the germline V gene. Here the CDR3 DNA reads TGTGCCAGCAGCTTGAGGGATCATCAGCCCCAGCATTTT. Translating it yields CASSLRDHQPQHF. Looking up the rest from reference TRBV7-2 and TRBJ1-5 gives the full variable domain: GAGVSQSPSNKVTEKGKDVELRCDPISGHTALYWYRQSLGQGLEFLIYFQGNSAPDKSGLPSDRFSAERTGGSVSTLTIQRTQQEDSAVYLCASSLRDHQPQHFGDGTRLSIL.

This chain connects TRBV6-4 to TRBJ2-7, with a weak D call TRBD2 (5 bases). The germline V gene encodes CDR1 MRHNA and CDR2 SNTAGT. The V and J ends lost 4 bases and 4 bases respectively, with 11 bases between them. This CDR3 contains 13 residues. Here the CDR3 reads CASSADSGYEQYV. The CDR3 nucleotides read TGTGCCAGCAGTGCCGACTCGGGGTACGAGCAGTACGTC.

V usage is TRBV5-1 and J usage is TRBJ1-5; possible D gene TRBD1, 5 bases. Germline V CDR1 and CDR2: SGHRS, YFSETQ. The CDR3 spans 14 residues. Between the trimmed V and J ends, which lost 2 bases and 3 bases, there was a span of 9 bases. The DNA for the CDR3 is TGCGCCAGCAGCTTTGGAGGGGCCAATCAGCCCCAGCATTTT. Translated: CASSFGGANQPQHF.

This chain links TRBV9 with TRBJ2-1; D might be TRBD1 (6 bases). This CDR3 comprises 13 residues. CDR1 SGDLS and CDR2 YYNGEE come from the germline V gene. The V end lost 3 bases, the J end lost 12 bases, and 16 bases lay between the germline ends. Written as DNA, the CDR3 is TGTGCCAGCAGCGCCCTGCAAACAGGGAGGCAGTTCTTC. It codes for CASSALQTGRQFF. Filled out from reference TRBV9 and TRBJ2-1, the complete variable domain reads DSGVTQTPKHLITATGQRVTLRCSPRSGDLSVYWYQQSLDQGLQFLIQYYNGEERAKGNILERFSAQQFPDLHSELNLSSLELGDSALYFCASSALQTGRQFFGPGTRLTVL.

CDR3 sequence (DNA): TGTGCCAGCAGTCAGACAGGGGGCCTAGGAGAGCAGTACGTC. As protein: CASSQTGGLGEQYV. The chain carries TRBV6-5 and TRBJ2-7; 10 bases fit TRBD1. This CDR3 is 14 amino acids long. V dropped 5 bases and J dropped 7; count of bases not matched to a gene: 8. CDR1 and CDR2 from the germline V gene are MNHEY and SVGAGI.

On this clone itself: The same CDR3 can be traced to other DNA sequences in this sample. The V and J genes are TRBV18 and TRBJ2-3; D not resolved. Germline V gives CDR1 KGHSH, CDR2 LQKENI. The germline V and J ends were trimmed by 3 bases and 2 bases, with 6 bases remaining between them. This CDR3 comprises 13 residues. The CDR3 sequence: CASSPSLTDTQYF. The CDR3 DNA follows: TGTGCCAGCTCACCGTCCCTCACAGATACGCAGTATTTT.